One T cell receptor (beta chain) is described in this entry. Its antigen is undetermined. The CDR3 contains 17 residues. From germline, CDR1 is SGHRS and CDR2 YFSETQ. Trimming took 3 bases from V and 0 from J; bases not matched to a gene: 5. The data originate from a study of cytomegalovirus exposure and HLA in healthy donors. Clones were sequenced by immunoSEQ multiplex PCR, and TCRdb holds only the in-frame ones, with some missing. The sample consists of roughly 270,000 clones, roughly 90% of them appearing once. General study results and limits: Per published reports, the classifier diagnosed cytomegalovirus status with high specificity and sensitivity. Cytomegalovirus-associated TCR beta chains were listed, numbering under 200.

The rearrangement uses TRBV5-1 and TRBJ2-1, with TRBD2 matching over 11 bases. This clonotype originated in a woman aged 18-29 years in good health and CMV-seronegative. The sample taken for sequencing was PBMCs. CDR3 in amino acids: CASSWGLAESSYNEQFF. The CDR3 DNA reads TGCGCCAGCAGCTGGGGACTAGCGGAGAGCTCCTACAATGAGCAGTTCTTC.